What follows is one T cell receptor beta chain and its context. It lacks a known antigen. No much larger clonotype is one base removed from it; base qualities were not supplied. A distance of 17 bases separates the germline ends of V and J, which lose 0 bases and 0 bases respectively. According to the germline V gene (reference sequence), CDR1 reads MNHEY and CDR2 reads SMNVEV. The CDR3 has 18 amino acids, counting the end cysteine and phenylalanine. Only CDR3 DNA is held: 54 bases, read in frame from base 1. The library was obtained by the immunoSEQ multiplex PCR assay. A mixture of 60 forward primers for TCR Vbeta segments and 13 reverse primers for TCR Jbeta segments was used in the multiplex PCR. The CDR3 region of rearranged TCR beta genes was amplified from genomic DNA with a multiplex PCR assay. On the Illumina HiSeq System, the amplified TCR beta libraries were sequenced as 87-base-pair reads. In the source study's methods: A later analysis tallied 70 million to 100 million unique TCR beta chains across the 666 repertoires, and some 10 million of those chains were shared by two or more donors. Raw reads were error-corrected and collapsed into unique sequences with a nearest-neighbor algorithm that merged closely related sequences to remove PCR and sequencing errors. CDR3 sequences were aligned to IMGT reference sequences to assign V, D and J gene segments. For a sequence to be retained, a match of at least six nucleotides to both a V gene segment and a J gene segment was required. A rearrangement counted as productive if the CDR3 had no stop codons and remained in frame with V and J, and every other rearrangement counted as non-productive. CDR3 was defined according to IMGT convention as the region running from the second conserved V-encoded cysteine to the conserved J-encoded phenylalanine. The earlier analysis of 587 of the donors excluded any sequence lacking an unambiguous match to a single V gene segment. In an earlier analysis of a few hundred of the donors, a V segment was called functional when productive rearrangements were above 56.7%, and segregating when the standard deviation between donors exceeded 5%. A statistical classification framework was built for diagnosing cytomegalovirus status from the catalog of TCR beta chain sequences. V and J gene assignment, in a later analysis, came from comparing TCR nucleotide sequences with IMGT/GENE-DB human TR gene sequences. In a later analysis, CDR3 sequences and most-parsimonious VDJ recombination scenarios were assigned using the TCRdist pipeline. A later analysis defined each TCR beta chain by its CDR3 amino acid sequence plus V-gene family, and excluded reads lacking a unique V-gene family. A later analysis removed 592 highly shared, low-generation-probability nucleotide sequences to deal with suspected cross-contamination and a sequencing artifact. For each public chain, a later analysis derived a clonal expansion index from normalized ranks of inferred template counts within each repertoire. A later analysis computed generation probabilities with a VDJ recombination model fitted to out-of-frame rearrangements, and checked the results against IGoR. In a later analysis, TCR-TCR, TCR-HLA and TCR-CMV co-occurrence was scored with hypergeometric tests, and a repertoire-size bias correction was applied to TCR pairs. False discovery rates were estimated in a later analysis by permuting HLA or CMV assignments 20 times. In a later analysis, co-occurring TCRs were grouped using DBSCAN, with TCRdist sequence similarity added in when clustering inside HLA-allele-positive subsets. Repertoires with fewer than 30,000 or more than 120,000 public chains, plus five repertoires with anomalous nucleotide sharing, were excluded from co-occurrence clustering. TCRdb's version of the immuneACCESS table is confined to in-frame rearrangements and falls short of the full clone set. An unresolved V gene accounts for under half of the shortfall where checked; the remainder is of unknown origin. V and J calls and clone size come straight from that table; D and trimming were deduced from the DNA. The sample table contains under 200,000 clones; only one count was recorded for over 70% of them. The ten biggest clones cover more than 0.45% of the sample.

The cohort comprised some 700 healthy bone marrow donors. At the time of sampling, all cohort members were nominally healthy, though unrecorded immune exposures were likely present. The donor was CMV seronegative and belonged to the group of approximately 320 seronegative cohort members. A peripheral blood sample was provided by each donor, and peripheral blood mononuclear cells were used for TCR beta sequencing. Genomic DNA was extracted from the blood cell samples with the Qiagen DNeasy Blood Extraction Kit. The data belong to a study of cytomegalovirus exposure and HLA in healthy donors (dated by TCRdb to the late 2010s). Describing the broader study: In an earlier analysis of 587 of the donors, 250 to 300 Gb of sequence data and 100 million or so unique TCR beta sequences from about 190 million T cells were reported. High-throughput TCR immunosequencing, statistical association of individual TCRs with disease status, and machine learning were combined to predict cytomegalovirus infection status. Rather than using new phenotypic data, the later analysis identified candidate immune exposures from TCR beta sequences and from how often those sequences occurred across donors. Typing coverage differed by locus: A, B, C, DRB1 and DQB1 were typed in roughly 620-630 donors, DQA1 in 500 to 550, DPA1 in 606, and DPB1 in about 450. Among the roughly 380 genotyped donors, approximately 82% belonged to the genetic ancestry cluster associated with self-reported Caucasian donors. Donor age, sex, ethnicity and CMV serostatus were compiled together with the repertoire data. About five DR-DQ haplotypes were treated as single units for association and clustering because of strong linkage in the cohort. Approximately 310 gigabases of sequencing data and about 92 million unique TCR sequences made up an early release that covered fewer than 650 HLA-typed donors. An earlier analysis of around 580 of the donors used high-throughput TCR beta sequencing to judge whether each TCR beta V gene segment behaved as functional or pseudogenic. In a later analysis, previously published TCR beta repertoires from 666 donors were re-analyzed and high-resolution HLA genotyping was added so that TCR occurrence patterns could be studied. Every discovery cohort repertoire had been produced on one sequencing platform. In addition to the first cohort of approximately 650 subjects, a separate validation cohort of some 120 different subjects was used. Class I and class II HLA loci were covered by the typing at four-digit resolution. In a later genetic analysis, genome-wide SNP genotypes for about three fifths of the 666 donors were used, and that subset was treated as a discovery cohort. Using immunosequencing, the study profiled T cell repertoires from 500 to 800 subjects and related those repertoires to cytomegalovirus serostatus. Among 300 to 450 genotyped donors of the cohort, an average of approximately 250,000 unique TCR beta nucleotide sequences were sequenced per donor, roughly a sixth of them non-productive. The study was designed to test whether signatures of past pathogen exposure could be identified by cataloging public T cell receptors. The investigation overall reported the following: According to a later genetic analysis, donors in an Asian-associated ancestry cluster had fewer N-insertions in productive TCRs than the approximately 690-donor mean. Across donors, most TCR sequences were observed very rarely, whereas some public TCRs were present in many individuals. The study gave a list of 150 to 200 TCR beta chains associated with cytomegalovirus. A cluster of highly shared sequence variants was judged likely to be a technical artifact of the sequencing pipeline. Seventeen rarely observed V segments, including chromosome 9 orphons, were excluded from the earlier analysis of approximately 500 of the donors because counts were too low. According to the authors, the approach could potentially be generalized to other disease states and immunological phenotypes. Compared with equally common non-associated chains, HLA-associated TCR beta chains in a later analysis were more clonally expanded and had lower generation probabilities. The presence/absence analyses assumed that sequencing depth was roughly uniform across donors, and that assumption may not be true. According to a later analysis, most CMV-associated TCR beta chains appeared to be HLA-restricted, and the HLA associations seemed to be driven largely by CMV exposure. A later genetic analysis associated a missense DCLRE1C variant with V-gene and J-gene trimming of TCR beta chains, and an independent cohort replicated the association. For the cohort, immune exposure information was limited to CMV serostatus. Cytomegalovirus status was reported to be diagnosed by the classifier with high specificity and sensitivity in both the original and validation cohorts. Only TCR beta chains were sequenced in this cohort, and the absence of alpha or paired-chain data limited detectable features. Specific HLA alleles were associated with 15,000 to 20,000 TCR beta sequences at a false discovery rate of 0.05 in a later analysis. A later analysis reported that several top co-occurrence clusters appeared linked to parvovirus B19, influenza, CMV and Epstein-Barr virus. In an earlier analysis of 587 of the donors, most TCR beta V segments appeared in productive rearrangements about 87% or about 30% of the time, broadly matching IMGT annotations. HLA typing was unavailable for some donors at each locus, so association tests used only the typed subset. A further reported finding was that TCR beta sequences accurately predicted the HLA-A and HLA-B alleles for most subjects in the first cohort. In a later analysis, the rate of TCR association differed among HLA loci, with DRB1 alleles having the most associated TCRs and HLA-C alleles having the fewest. When HLA alleles, especially DR and DQ, strongly co-occurred, attributing TCR associations to individual alleles was difficult. Three of the identified cytomegalovirus-associated TCR beta chains were confirmed in vitro to be specific for cytomegalovirus antigens. The 87-base-pair reads could not distinguish some IMGT-functional V segments, including TRBV6-2 and TRBV6-3, so those segments were excluded. Linkage disequilibrium might explain the correlated functional status among segregating V segments, but an unknown experimental factor could not be excluded.

This receptor was identified in a woman aged 50 to 65 in good health and CMV-seronegative. The chain employs TRBV27 and TRBJ1-2, with a weak D call of TRBD1 (6 bases match). Specimen: PBMCs. The CDR3 has the sequence CASSLSFRGAATNYGYTF. In nucleotides, the sequence is TGTGCCAGCAGTTTATCATTTCGGGGGGCAGCCACTAACTATGGCTACACCTTC.